A single sample gave rise to the 28 T cell receptor beta chains below, sequenced in a study of T cells in Graves' hyperthyroidism and ophthalmopathy. Regions amplified from RNA transcripts were the TCR beta CDR3 regions. First-round RT-PCR with HTBI primers amplified the TCR CDR3 region. Via MiXCR, TCRdb re-called the multiplex PCR reads, giving one row per CDR3 protein. Seen here are about 460,000 distinct CDR3 sequences, around a fifth observed once, and the top ten hold approximately 49%. Input material: blood. All receptors come from a woman between 65 and 79 years old with Graves' ophthalmopathy.

Ten or more counts support this clonotype. The J gene is TRBJ2-1, the V gene TRBV11-2, with 8 bases lining up with TRBD2. There are 15 residues in the CDR3. Trimming cost V 1 base and J 7 bases; bases outside gene matches: 6. From germline, CDR1 is SGHAT and CDR2 FQNNGV. Here the CDR3 DNA reads TGTGCCAGCAGCTTAGTTAGCGGGACTTGGAATGAGCAGTTCTTC. Encoded protein: CASSLVSGTWNEQFF.

This clonotype has only a few counts. The chain carries TRBV11-2 and TRBJ2-7; 9 bases align to TRBD2. The CDR3 is 14 residues long. The V and J ends lost 5 bases and 7 bases, in that order; junction bases with no gene match: 9. Germline values: CDR1 SGHAT, CDR2 FQNNGV. CDR3 coding DNA: TGTGCCAGCAGCCATAGCGGGAGTCAAAGGGAGCAGTACTTC. Encoded protein: CASSHSGSQREQYF.

This clonotype was detected only once. This chain joins TRBV19 and TRBJ1-1; D is unresolved. This CDR3 comprises 10 residues. Germline V CDR1 and CDR2: LNHDA, SQIVND (reference sequence). Trimming took off 10 bases at V and 7 bases at J, with 10 bases between the two ends. CDR3 nucleotides: TGTGCCACCGGGAGCTTTGAAGCTTTCTTT. Protein product: CATGSFEAFF. Variable domain in full (rest from reference TRBV19 and TRBJ1-1): DGGITQSPKYLFRKEGQNVTLSCEQNLNHDAMYWYRQDPGQGLRLIYYSQIVNDFQKGDIAEGYSVSREKKESFPLTVTSAQKNPTAFYLCATGSFEAFFGQGTRLTVV.

V is TRBV7-6 and J is TRBJ2-7, with D possibly TRBD2 on 6 matching bases. The CDR3 loop spans 16 amino acids. Per germline, CDR1 SGHVS and CDR2 FNYEAQ. V was trimmed by 0 bases and J by 5 bases, leaving 17 bases between them. CDR3 sequence: CASSLALSGGVHEQYF. CDR3 coding DNA: TGTGCCAGCAGCTTAGCGCTGTCTGGCGGGGTACACGAGCAGTACTTC.

The chain recombines TRBV29-1 with TRBJ2-2; TRBD1 matches at 9 bases. The CDR3 extends over 14 amino acids. Germline assignment: CDR1 SQVTM and CDR2 ANQGSEA. V lost 7 bases to trimming and J lost 1 base; unmatched junction nucleotides: 4. This CDR3 reads CSAGGQGNTGELFF. CDR3 DNA sequence: TGCAGCGCAGGGGGACAGGGGAACACCGGGGAGCTGTTTTTT.

This clonotype came up many times. This chain connects TRBV12-5 to TRBJ1-1, with 9 positions matching TRBD1. Germline CDR1 reads LGHNT; CDR2 reads FRNRAP. Trimming took 3 bases from V and 8 from J; bases not matched to a gene: 13. This CDR3 is built from 16 residues. This CDR3 is CASGFPRGTGRVEAFF. The CDR3 DNA reads as TGTGCTAGTGGTTTCCCCCGCGGGACAGGGCGAGTGGAAGCTTTCTTT.

This chain links TRBV7-9 with TRBJ2-1; D may be TRBD1 (6 bases). CDR3 length equals 14 residues. Germline V CDR1 and CDR2: SEHNR, FQNEAQ (reference sequence). Trimming cost V 6 bases and J 8 bases, with 17 bases left between them. CDR3 sequence: CASSYITGFDEQFF. The CDR3 nucleotides read TGTGCCAGCAGTTACATTACAGGGTTCGATGAGCAGTTCTTC.

V is TRBV6-1 and J is TRBJ1-2, with D possibly being TRBD1 (5 bases). CDR3 length: 15 residues. With 5 bases removed from V and 3 bases from J, the gap between germline ends came to 16 bases. CDR1 is MNHNS and CDR2 is SASEGT in the germline V gene. CDR3 sequence (DNA): TGTGCCAGCAGTCCCCGCAAGAGGGGCGACTATGGCTACACCTTC. Its protein is CASSPRKRGDYGYTF.

The chain recombines TRBV20-1 with TRBJ2-3, with D tentatively TRBD2 (7 bases). Trimming removed 3 bases at V and 0 bases at J, with 19 bases between. Per germline, CDR1 DFQATT and CDR2 SNEGSKA (reference sequence). The CDR3 runs 17 residues. The CDR3 region is CSASIGLGGGSTDTQYF. The CDR3 DNA sequence: TGCAGTGCTAGTATAGGTCTAGGGGGAGGGAGCACAGATACGCAGTATTTT.

This rearrangement joins TRBV12-3 or TRBV12-4 to TRBJ1-2, with 7 bases that match TRBD1. The CDR3 is made up of 11 amino acids. V shed 5 bases and J 8 bases; nucleotides not matched to a gene: 2. For the CDR3, the DNA is TGTGCCAGCAGTACAGGGGACGGCTACACCTTC. This translates into CASSTGDGYTF.

In this sample, this clonotype turned up many times. The gene calls are TRBV2 and TRBJ2-2; D is undetermined. The ends were cut back, 1 base at V and 3 bases at J, with 3 bases in the middle. The CDR3 spans 13 residues. Germline values: CDR1 SNHLY, CDR2 FYNNEI. Written as DNA, the CDR3 is TGTGCCAGCAGTGAAGACCACACCGGGGAGCTGTTTTTT. Its translation is CASSEDHTGELFF.

This clonotype was detected ten times or more. The rearrangement uses TRBV6-1 and TRBJ1-2; D is possibly TRBD1 (6 bases). The CDR3 runs 12 residues. V was cut by 4 bases and J by 8 bases, with 11 bases left in between. Germline lookup yields CDR1 MNHNS and CDR2 SASEGT. The CDR3 spells CASSVRGLGYTF. CDR3 nucleotide sequence: TGTGCCAGCAGTGTTCGGGGGCTCGGCTACACCTTC.

The gene calls are TRBV14 and TRBJ2-7, with D possibly being TRBD2 (5 bases). The CDR3 consists of 15 residues. The germline V gene has CDR1 SGHDN and CDR2 FVKESK. Trimming removed 4 bases from V and 0 bases from J, with 13 bases in between. The CDR3 sequence: CASSPQRLGSYEQYF. In DNA, the CDR3 is TGTGCCAGCAGCCCTCAGCGGCTGGGCTCCTACGAGCAGTACTTC.

This clonotype appeared many times. The V gene is TRBV10-3, the J gene TRBJ2-2, with D tentatively TRBD1 (5 bases). CDR1 is ENHRY, CDR2 SYGVKD, per germline. Trimming cost V 0 bases and J 4 bases, with 9 bases left between them. This CDR3 is 15 amino acids long. CDR3 sequence reads: CAISESDTRTGELFF. In nucleotides, the CDR3 is TGTGCCATCAGTGAGTCGGACACCCGCACCGGGGAGCTGTTTTTT.

The rearrangement joins TRBV5-1 to TRBJ1-2; D uncertain. CDR1 SGHRS and CDR2 YFSETQ come from the germline V gene. This CDR3 region has 14 residues. Trimming removed 0 bases from V and 2 bases from J, with 8 bases in between. The CDR3 region has the DNA TGCGCCAGCAGCTTGGACATACGAAACTATGGCTACACCTTC. It yields the protein CASSLDIRNYGYTF.

The CDR3 nucleotides are TGTGCCACCAGTGGGGCAGGGTTGCAAGAGACCCAGTACTTC. This translates into CATSGAGLQETQYF. V and J are TRBV24-1 and TRBJ2-5, with a possible D match to TRBD1 (5 bases). CDR3 length: 14 residues. Trimming took off 5 bases at V and 2 bases at J, with 11 bases between the two ends. CDR1 is KGHDR, CDR2 SFDVKD, per germline.

The chain recombines TRBV2 with TRBJ2-7; 12 positions match TRBD1. Germline loops: CDR1 SNHLY, CDR2 FYNNEI. V trimming: 4 bases; J trimming: 7 bases; junction bases outside the gene matches: 5. CDR3 length: 14 amino acids. The chain's CDR3 is CASSVGQGAGEQYF. The CDR3 bases are TGTGCCAGCAGTGTGGGACAGGGGGCGGGGGAGCAGTACTTC.

The V and J genes are TRBV6-1 and TRBJ2-5; D call uncertain. CDR3 length equals 12 residues. CDR1 is MNHNS and CDR2 is SASEGT in the germline V gene. With 7 bases removed from V and 1 base from J, the gap between germline ends came to 7 bases. The chain's CDR3 is CASTITQETQYF. CDR3 nucleotides: TGTGCCAGCACCATAACCCAAGAGACCCAGTACTTC.

This clonotype was observed at least ten times. J is TRBJ2-7 and V is TRBV7-2, with 8 bases matching TRBD2. Trimming removed 3 bases from V and 1 base from J; junction bases left unmatched: 5. Germline V gives CDR1 SGHTA, CDR2 FQGNSA. The CDR3 sequence is 15 residues long. CDR3 sequence: CASSFSPSGSYEQYF. The CDR3 coding sequence is TGTGCCAGCAGCTTCTCGCCTAGCGGGTCCTACGAGCAGTACTTC.

This clonotype has just a few counts. The chain employs TRBV9 and TRBJ1-1; tentatively, D is TRBD1 (5 bases). The CDR3 contains 15 residues. Germline CDR1 and CDR2: SGDLS and YYNGEE. The V and J ends lost 3 bases and 4 bases respectively, with 16 bases between them. The CDR3 DNA follows: TGTGCCAGCAGCGCCACGGGACGGTGGGGCACTGAAGCTTTCTTT. The encoded protein is CASSATGRWGTEAFF.

The chain is built from TRBV6-1 and TRBJ2-3; 9 nucleotides match TRBD2. Germline-derived CDR1 and CDR2 are MNHNS and SASEGT. The V and J ends lost 5 bases and 5 bases, in that order; junction bases with no gene match: 5. The CDR3 covers 14 residues. CDR3 DNA sequence: TGTGCCAGCAGTCTAAGACTAGCGGAAGATACGCAGTATTTT. It encodes CASSLRLAEDTQYF.

The rearrangement joins TRBV20-1 to TRBJ2-7; D could derive from TRBD1 or TRBD2 (5 bases each). Trimming pared 0 bases from V and 6 bases from J, leaving 15 bases between. From germline, CDR1 is DFQATT and CDR2 SNEGSKA (reference sequence). The CDR3 is made up of 14 amino acids. CDR3 residues: CSARDLGLGGEQYF. CDR3 nucleotides: TGCAGTGCTAGAGATCTCGGACTTGGGGGCGAGCAGTACTTC.

The rearrangement links TRBV6-1 to TRBJ2-4, with D maybe TRBD2 (6 bases). This CDR3 has 13 amino acids. Per the germline V gene, CDR1 is MNHNS and CDR2 is SASEGT. Trimming left V 7 bases short and J 8 bases short, with 15 bases between. For the CDR3, the DNA is TGTGCCAGCACGGCGGGGCAAGGGTACATTCAGTACTTC. This codes for CASTAGQGYIQYF.

This rearrangement joins TRBV7-2 to TRBJ1-5; D gene ambiguous. Per germline, CDR1 SGHTA and CDR2 FQGNSA. V lost 2 bases, J lost 1 base, and 9 bases lay in between. The CDR3 contains 15 residues. The CDR3 coding sequence is TGTGCCAGCAGCTTATCCCGGTACAGCAATCAGCCCCAGCATTTT. The encoded protein is CASSLSRYSNQPQHF.

The chain is built from TRBV7-9 and TRBJ2-5, with a tentative D call TRBD1 (5 bases). Germline V gives CDR1 SEHNR, CDR2 FQNEAQ (reference sequence). Trimming removed 2 bases at V and 4 bases at J, with 8 bases between. The CDR3 has 13 amino acids. The chain's CDR3 is CASSLPGIETQYF. DNA for the CDR3: TGTGCCAGCAGCTTACCAGGGATAGAGACCCAGTACTTC.

V gene TRBV12-3 or TRBV12-4 combines with J gene TRBJ2-2; TRBD1 matches 10 bases. This CDR3 spans 14 amino acids. The trim removed 11 bases at V and 4 bases at J, leaving 7 bases unmatched. The CDR3 here is CAARTGGVTGELFF. The CDR3 DNA sequence: TGTGCCGCAAGGACAGGGGGAGTCACCGGGGAGCTGTTTTTT.

This clonotype was seen a handful of times. A junction end diverges from the germline sequence, so it may reflect a read error. This chain connects TRBV11-3 to TRBJ2-7; no definite D call. The CDR3 covers 14 residues. Germline assignment: CDR1 SGHNT and CDR2 YENEEA. The CDR3 sequence is CASSRAPQDYEQYF. The CDR3 DNA follows: TGCGCCAGCAGCCGAGCACCACAAGACTACGAGCAGTACTTC.

Worth noting for this clonotype: The CDR3 does not end in the conserved phenylalanine or tryptophan, so this is likely a read error. The chain combines TRBV20-1 with TRBJ2-7, with D possibly TRBD2 on 6 matching bases. Deletions cut 5 bases from V and 6 bases from J, with 14 bases between. This CDR3 comprises 12 residues. Germline V lookup: CDR1 DFQATT, CDR2 SNEGSKA (reference sequence). Here the CDR3 reads CSAESTAGEQYL. The CDR3 nucleotides read TGCAGTGCTGAAAGTACAGCGGGCGAGCAGTACCTC.